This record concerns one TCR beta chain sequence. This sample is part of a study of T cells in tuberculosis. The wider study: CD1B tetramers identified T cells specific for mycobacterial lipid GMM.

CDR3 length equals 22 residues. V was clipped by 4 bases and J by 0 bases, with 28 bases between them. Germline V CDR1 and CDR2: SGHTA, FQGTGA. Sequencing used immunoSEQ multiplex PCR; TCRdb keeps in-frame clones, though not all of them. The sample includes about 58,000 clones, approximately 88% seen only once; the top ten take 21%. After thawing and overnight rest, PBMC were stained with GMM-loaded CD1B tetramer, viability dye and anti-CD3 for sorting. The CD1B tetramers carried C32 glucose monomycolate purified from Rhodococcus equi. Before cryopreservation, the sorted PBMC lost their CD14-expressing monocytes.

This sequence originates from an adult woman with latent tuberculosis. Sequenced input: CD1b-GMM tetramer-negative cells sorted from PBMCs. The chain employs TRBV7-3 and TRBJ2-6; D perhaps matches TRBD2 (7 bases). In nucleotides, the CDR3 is TGTGCCAGCAGCTGGTGGGGGGGCCCTATTAGTAGTAACCACTCTGGGGCCAACGTCCTGACTTTC. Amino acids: CASSWWGGPISSNHSGANVLTF.